The 24 T cell receptor beta chains listed next were all sequenced from one sample in a study of blood T cell repertoires in COVID-19. TCRdb keeps only in-frame clones here, not all; method: immunoSEQ multiplex PCR. Of under 55,000 clones in the sample, about 80% were seen once. The material sequenced was peripheral blood. All receptors derive from a man aged 65-85 years with acute or convalescent COVID-19.

The V call is TRBV11-2, the J call TRBJ2-1; no definite D call. With 1 base removed from V and 8 bases from J, the gap between germline ends came to 9 bases. CDR3 length: 13 residues. Germline V gives CDR1 SGHAT, CDR2 FQNNGV. The CDR3 is CASSLGRVHEQFF. For the CDR3, the DNA is TGTGCCAGCAGCTTAGGCCGGGTCCATGAGCAGTTCTTC.

This chain uses TRBV27 with TRBJ1-1; the D gene is possibly TRBD1 (6 bases). There are 13 residues in the CDR3. Germline V gene sequence: CDR1 MNHEY, CDR2 SMNVEV (reference sequence). Trimming cost V 6 bases and J 3 bases, with 11 bases left between them. The CDR3 region is CASRQGMDTEAFF. The CDR3 DNA follows: TGTGCCAGCAGACAGGGTATGGACACTGAAGCTTTCTTT.

The chain combines TRBV21-1 with TRBJ2-2; the table's TRBD1 call for D was not verified on the DNA. TRBV21-1 is classified as a pseudogene. The CDR3 spans 15 residues. The CDR3 loop reads CASRKGQAGTGELFF. The CDR3 coding sequence is TGTGCCAGCAGAAAGGGACAGGCAGGCACCGGGGAGCTGTTTTTT.

The rearrangement joins TRBV7-2 to TRBJ2-3, with TRBD2 matching 15 bases. V lost 5 bases, J lost 1 base, and 4 bases stayed unmatched. The germline V gene has CDR1 SGHTA and CDR2 FQGNSA. The CDR3 has 17 amino acids. CDR3 in amino acids: CASSRTSGGGGTDTQYF. The CDR3 nucleotides read TGTGCCAGCAGCCGGACTAGCGGGGGGGGTGGCACAGATACGCAGTATTTT.

This chain links TRBV6-5 with TRBJ1-2; 7 nucleotides align to TRBD1. The CDR3 contains 15 residues. CDR1 and CDR2 from the germline V gene are MNHEY and SVGAGI. After removal of 6 bases from V and 4 bases from J, the junction contained 11 bases not matched to a gene. The CDR3 here is CASRLLPQGPYGYTF. Written as DNA, the CDR3 is TGTGCCAGCAGGCTTCTCCCACAGGGGCCCTATGGCTACACCTTC.

This clone was recorded only once. V and J are TRBV7-3 and TRBJ2-5; 8 nucleotides agree with TRBD2. V gave up 1 base and J gave up 5 bases; unmatched junction bases: 6. CDR3 length: 15 amino acids. Germline CDR1 is SGHTA and CDR2 is FQGTGA. The CDR3 region is CASSLNGGASETQYF. The CDR3 nucleotides are TGTGCCAGCAGCTTAAACGGGGGGGCGTCCGAGACCCAGTACTTC.

The chain carries TRBV9 and TRBJ2-7, with 8 positions matching TRBD1. Trimming took 3 bases from V and 2 from J; bases not matched to a gene: 4. Germline CDR1 reads SGDLS; CDR2 reads YYNGEE. This CDR3 contains 14 residues. CDR3 coding DNA: TGTGCCAGCAGCGGAGACAGGGGAGCCTACGAGCAGTACTTC. Amino acids: CASSGDRGAYEQYF.

The chain employs TRBV4-3 and TRBJ1-5; D gene uncertain. V gave up 1 base and J gave up 7 bases, with 8 bases separating them. The CDR3 extends over 13 amino acids. Germline lookup yields CDR1 LGHNA and CDR2 YSLEER. The CDR3 DNA reads as TGCGCCAGCAGCCAAGGTTTCTTCCAGCCCCAGCATTTT. Its translation is CASSQGFFQPQHF.

CDR3: CASSERTGGAYNTEAFF. For the CDR3, the DNA is TGTGCCAGCAGTGAAAGGACGGGGGGCGCGTATAACACTGAAGCTTTCTTT. This chain connects TRBV7-8 to TRBJ1-1; D perhaps matches TRBD1 (6 bases). Between the trimmed V and J ends, which lost 6 bases and 2 bases, there was a span of 22 bases. Germline CDR1 is SGHVS and CDR2 is FQNEAQ. This CDR3 has 17 amino acids.

The chain couples TRBV5-1 to TRBJ1-2, with D perhaps TRBD1 (6 bases). With 0 bases removed from V and 5 bases from J, the gap between germline ends came to 14 bases. Germline V gene data show CDR1 as SGHRS and CDR2 as YFSETQ. CDR3 length: 15 residues. The CDR3, as DNA: TGCGCCAGCAGCTTGGGGACCGGACAGACTTATGGCTACACCTTC. Amino acid sequence: CASSLGTGQTYGYTF.

The genes are TRBV7-9 and TRBJ1-4, with 8 bases that match TRBD1. Per germline, CDR1 SEHNR and CDR2 FQNEAQ (reference sequence). Trimming took 2 bases from V and 8 from J; bases not matched to a gene: 4. CDR3 length equals 14 residues. The CDR3 reads CASSLTGGREKLFF. Here the CDR3 DNA reads TGTGCCAGCAGCTTAACAGGGGGTCGGGAAAAACTGTTTTTT.

The V call is TRBV5-8, the J call TRBJ2-1; possibly TRBD2 for D (6 bases). Germline V gene sequence: CDR1 SGHTS, CDR2 YDEGEE. V was pared by 4 bases and J by 4 bases, with 18 bases between. There are 16 residues in the CDR3. The CDR3 region has the DNA TGTGCCAGCAGCCGTGGAGGGGCTAGCCCTTACAATGAGCAGTTCTTC. Translation: CASSRGGASPYNEQFF.

This sequence joins TRBV6-6 and TRBJ2-1; D might be TRBD1 (6 bases). Trimming left V 6 bases short and J 1 base short, with 13 bases between. The germline V gene has CDR1 MNHNY and CDR2 SVGAGI (reference sequence). The CDR3 extends over 15 amino acids. The CDR3 coding sequence is TGTGCCAGCAGCCTACAGGGATCTTCCTACAATGAGCAGTTCTTC. Amino acid sequence: CASSLQGSSYNEQFF.

The chain is built from TRBV6-5 and TRBJ2-6; D unresolved. The CDR3 has 14 residues. V lost 0 bases to trimming and J lost 5 bases, with 5 bases between them. Germline V gene data show CDR1 as MNHEY and CDR2 as SVGAGI. CDR3 sequence: CASSYSSWANVLTF. For the CDR3, the DNA is TGTGCCAGCAGTTACTCGTCCTGGGCCAACGTCCTGACTTTC.

The chain uses TRBV5-5 and TRBJ2-1; D unclear. The CDR3 totals 15 residues. Germline CDR1 reads SGHKS; CDR2 reads YYEKEE (reference sequence). V lost 2 bases and J 1 base, leaving 10 bases between the germline ends. The CDR3 sequence: CASSFTLGSYNEQFF. The CDR3 nucleotides are TGTGCCAGCAGCTTTACCCTAGGATCCTACAATGAGCAGTTCTTC.

This sequence joins TRBV5-8 and TRBJ2-3; 10 bases fit TRBD2. Looked up from germline, CDR1 is SGHTS and CDR2 is YDEGEE. The CDR3 has 16 amino acids. V lost 1 base to trimming and J lost 3 bases; unmatched junction nucleotides: 5. The CDR3 loop is CASSLSRTSGTDTQYF. In DNA, the CDR3 is TGTGCCAGCAGCTTGAGCAGGACTAGCGGAACAGATACGCAGTATTTT.

The chain combines TRBV9 with TRBJ2-2, with D hard to call. With 2 bases removed from V and 0 bases from J, the gap between germline ends came to 8 bases. This CDR3 has 15 amino acids. CDR1 SGDLS and CDR2 YYNGEE come from the germline V gene. The CDR3 spells CASSVAVANTGELFF. CDR3 DNA sequence: TGTGCCAGCAGCGTCGCGGTCGCGAACACCGGGGAGCTGTTTTTT.

A note on this clone: It is likely a read error: a sequence one base away is far more abundant. V and J are TRBV7-9 and TRBJ1-4; D is unclear. V lost 3 bases and J lost 2, with 7 bases in between. This CDR3 has 14 residues. Germline values: CDR1 SEHNR, CDR2 FQNEAQ (reference sequence). The CDR3 reads CASSLGGTNEKLFF. In nucleotides, the CDR3 is TGTGCCAGCAGCTTGGGAGGGACTAATGAAAAACTGTTTTTT. Combining the CDR3 with reference TRBV7-9 and TRBJ1-4 gives the whole variable domain DTGVSQNPRHKITKRGQNVTFRCDPISEHNRLYWYRQTLGQGPEFLTYFQNEAQLEKSRLLSDRFSAERPKGSFSTLEIQRTEQGDSAMYLCASSLGGTNEKLFFGSGTQLSVL.

Only a few counts were recorded for this clone. The chain employs TRBV10-3 and TRBJ2-7; TRBD1 agrees at 10 bases. Germline V gene sequence: CDR1 ENHRY, CDR2 SYGVKD. The length of the CDR3 is 14 residues. V lost 6 bases and J lost 5; bases outside the gene matches: 7. CDR3 DNA: TGTGCCATCAGGGTGACAGGGGGCAGCGACGAGCAGTACTTC. It codes for CAIRVTGGSDEQYF.

This clone was seen a handful of times. The chain recombines TRBV5-5 with TRBJ1-1; D gene uncertain. The germline gives CDR1 SGHKS, CDR2 YYEKEE (reference sequence). V was clipped by 5 bases and J by 5 bases, with 16 bases between them. The CDR3 spans 14 residues. CDR3 sequence (DNA): TGTGCCAGCAGGCCCGTGGGAGGTAGGACTGAAGCTTTCTTT. This encodes CASRPVGGRTEAFF.

The chain carries TRBV5-1 and TRBJ1-2; possibly TRBD1 for D (6 bases). The CDR3 loop spans 16 amino acids. Germline V gene lookup returns CDR1 SGHRS and CDR2 YFSETQ. Between the trimmed V and J ends, which lost 7 bases and 4 bases, there was a span of 23 bases. CDR3 sequence: CASWDHTDRRSYGYTF. CDR3 bases: TGCGCCAGCTGGGACCATACGGACAGACGATCCTATGGCTACACCTTC.

This chain links TRBV11-2 with TRBJ2-6; tentatively, D is TRBD2 (6 bases). Germline CDR1 SGHAT, CDR2 FQNNGV. The CDR3 extends over 19 amino acids. V was shortened by 6 bases and J by 0 bases, with 21 bases between the two germline ends. CDR3 DNA: TGTGCCAGCAGTATCCCGGAACGCCGCGGGGTCTCTGGGGCCAACGTCCTGACTTTC. Amino acid sequence: CASSIPERRGVSGANVLTF.

The genes are TRBV7-3 and TRBJ2-6; a weak D match, TRBD2 (5 bases). Germline CDR1 and CDR2: SGHTA and FQGTGA. V shed 5 bases and J shed 2 bases, with 13 bases lying between them. The CDR3 length is 16 residues. CDR3 sequence reads: CASSPQAGTGANVLTF. In nucleotides, the CDR3 is TGTGCCAGCAGCCCCCAGGCGGGCACTGGGGCCAACGTCCTGACTTTC.

The chain joins TRBV6-2 or TRBV6-3 to TRBJ1-1; a possible D gene is TRBD1 (6 bases). The CDR3 is 15 amino acids. Trimming cost V 2 bases and J 4 bases, with 14 bases left between them. Germline V CDR1 and CDR2: MNHEY, SVGEGT. CDR3 DNA: TGTGCCAGCAGTTACGGGGGCTCGAGCATCACTGAAGCTTTCTTT. This encodes CASSYGGSSITEAFF.